This entry features one T cell receptor beta chain sequence. Its antigen is not yet known. The entry originates in a study of monozygotic twins with inflammatory bowel disease (dated by TCRdb to the late 2010s). The study in broad terms: A total of some 28 monozygotic twin pairs were included in the full study, comprising nine German pairs (four IBD-concordant, five IBD-discordant) and 19 IBD-discordant Danish pairs. Each individual had, on average, about 151 000 unique TCRalpha sequences and 181 000 unique TCRbeta sequences available for analysis. Disease-associated traits were sought mainly through comparisons between IBD patients and their genetically identical healthy co-twins within discordant pairs.

Overall study results and their limits: The results gave no support for a single strong signal or clonotype linked to IBD. Because patients received different immunosuppressive treatments, the repertoires may have picked up extra background noise and variability between individuals. No difference in repertoire similarity was observed between concordant and discordant twins, possibly owing to limited statistical power. Distinction between different T cell subtypes could not be achieved in the analysis. IBD patients shared fewer clonotypes with other individuals than healthy twins did, most markedly in patients showing signs of disease activity. Measured by the inverse Simpson index, TCRbeta repertoire diversity was lower in IBD patients than in their healthy co-twins.

Library method: 5' RACE. Each TCR library was prepared from 3,500 to 4,500 ng of total RNA. For each sample, cDNA was synthesized in eight separate reactions using SMARTScribe reverse transcriptase. During cDNA synthesis, unique molecular identifiers containing a 6-nucleotide sample barcode were introduced by template switching. Amplification of TCRalpha and TCRbeta cDNA involved two nested PCRs of 16 and 9 cycles, and each PCR was followed by bead purification. Before amplification, the cDNA was treated with uracil DNA-glycosylase and purified using the QIAquick PCR purification kit. The second PCR added Illumina TruSeq-compatible adapters along with sample-specific barcodes. TapeStation and Qubit were used to check library quality and concentration, and about 4.5 ng of each library was pooled. Sequencing of the pooled libraries was done on an Illumina HiSeq2500 single-index Rapid Run using custom sequencing primers and 2 x 100 bp reads. As for the authors' bioinformatics: PCR and sequencing errors were corrected by UMI-based consensus assembly using MiGEC version 1.2.6. MiXCR version 2.1.1 was used to carry out V(D)J alignment, clonotype assembly and CDR3 extraction. To normalise gene usage, clonotype sharing and MAIT/NKT TCR abundance, the analysis used the top 1000, 10 000 and 20 000 clonotypes per sample. Diversity was computed as the inverse Simpson index with the vegan R package after downsampling to 27 000 UMIs. Statistical testing used paired Mann-Whitney U tests on the discordant twin pairs and applied Benjamini-Hochberg correction for multiple testing. TCRdb reprocessed the reads, reporting each CDR3 protein sequence once and no DNA. TCRdb, not the authors, supplied the V and J calls. The record for this sample contains roughly 150,000 distinct CDR3 sequences. The biggest ten clones account for less than 3% of the sample.

From each donor, an approximately 2.5 ml peripheral blood sample was drawn into PAXgene tubes and stored at -80 degrees C. Total RNA was isolated from whole blood with the PAXgene blood miRNA kit on an automated QIAcube, without T cell sorting. Peripheral blood from monozygotic twin pairs, either concordant or discordant for inflammatory bowel disease, underwent deep TCRalpha and TCRbeta repertoire profiling that used unique molecular barcoding. Smoking habits were recorded for all twin pairs, with individuals classified as current, former or never smokers. According to the germline V gene (reference sequence), CDR1 reads DFQATT and CDR2 reads SNEGSKA. Counted from cysteine to phenylalanine, this CDR3 has 17 amino acids. The nucleotide record is missing.

The chain is made from TRBV20-1 and TRBJ1-5; checking the TCRdb D call of TRBD1 is not possible without DNA. Sequenced sample: blood. This TCR derives from a human donor with ulcerative colitis or Crohn's disease, or a healthy co-twin of an affected twin (not recorded which). Here the CDR3 is given as CSARDPLTSFGNQPQHF.